These 14 T cell receptor beta chains came from one sample sequenced in a study of blood T cells in healthy people across ages. Then a second PCR, running about 6 to 12 cycles, was carried out with a sample-barcoded 5' primer and a J-beta primer mix. TCRdb passed the 5' RACE reads through MiXCR, listing each CDR3 protein once. The sample includes some 920,000 distinct CDR3 sequences, roughly 50% of them seen just once. Sequences were obtained from blood. The receptors stem from a woman aged 55-70 years in good health.

In nucleotides, the CDR3 is TGCAGTGCTGGGTGGACTAGCGGGATCTACGAGCAGTACTTC. Protein sequence: CSAGWTSGIYEQYF. The J gene is TRBJ2-7, the V gene TRBV20-1, with TRBD2 identical over 12 bases. Germline CDR1 DFQATT, CDR2 SNEGSKA (reference sequence). Trimming at V came to 5 bases and at J to 3 bases, leaving 5 bases not matched to a gene. The CDR3 is made up of 14 amino acids.

This clonotype has only a few counts. A junction boundary mismatches the germline segment, possibly from a read error. The chain uses TRBV6-6 and TRBJ2-7; 10 bases agree with TRBD1. Germline V gene sequence: CDR1 MNHNY, CDR2 SVGAGI (reference sequence). This CDR3 has 15 residues. CDR3 bases: TGTGCCAGCGGACTACCGGGACAGGGGTCGTACGGGCAGTACTTC. Amino acids: CASGLPGQGSYGQYF.

The chain employs TRBV11-2 and TRBJ2-1; D is tentatively TRBD1 or TRBD2 (5 bases each). This CDR3 has 16 amino acids. CDR1 and CDR2 (germline): SGHAT, FQNNGV. The V end was cut by 1 base, the J end by 12 bases, with 22 bases between. Written as DNA, the CDR3 is TGTGCCAGCAGCTTAGGTAGCCGGGACCGCTTTAGTGGGCAGTTCTTC. Its protein is CASSLGSRDRFSGQFF.

A single count supports this clonotype. CDR3: CAWKGQGEGGYTF. CDR3 DNA sequence: TGTGCCTGGAAAGGACAGGGGGAGGGTGGCTACACCTTC. The V gene is TRBV30, the J gene TRBJ1-2, with 10 positions matching TRBD1. Germline CDR1 reads GTSNPN; CDR2 reads SVGIG (reference sequence). V lost 4 bases to trimming and J lost 7 bases; unmatched junction nucleotides: 6. The CDR3 runs to 13 residues.

This clonotype was seen once. The genes are TRBV27 and TRBJ2-3; 8 positions match TRBD2. The CDR3 totals 15 residues. Germline CDR1 reads MNHEY; CDR2 reads SMNVEV (reference sequence). V was clipped by 4 bases and J by 6 bases; unmatched bases: 9. DNA of the CDR3: TGTGCCAGCAGTTACAGCGGGAGAAGTTCGGATACGCAGTATTTT. Encoded protein: CASSYSGRSSDTQYF.

This clonotype was counted once. The chain has TRBV28 and TRBJ2-3; 7 bases map to TRBD2. With V trimmed by 7 bases and J by 2 bases, 3 bases remained unmatched. This CDR3 region has 13 residues. CDR1 MDHEN and CDR2 SYDVKM come from the germline V gene. The CDR3 is CASTLAATDTQYF. The CDR3 region has the DNA TGTGCCAGCACCCTAGCGGCCACAGATACGCAGTATTTT.

This clonotype was counted between two and nine times. V is TRBV20-1 and J is TRBJ2-1, with 9 bases matching TRBD1. Germline V gene data show CDR1 as DFQATT and CDR2 as SNEGSKA (reference sequence). Trimming at V came to 7 bases and at J to 3 bases, leaving 7 bases not matched to a gene. The CDR3 spans 14 residues. The chain's CDR3 is CSGPGDRVYNEQFF. Here the CDR3 DNA reads TGCAGTGGCCCAGGGGACAGGGTCTACAATGAGCAGTTCTTC.

This clonotype was picked up a small number of times. The V gene is TRBV14, the J gene TRBJ2-3; the D is unclear. The CDR3 has 12 amino acids. Germline CDR1 reads SGHDN; CDR2 reads FVKESK. The germline V and J ends were trimmed by 4 bases and 7 bases, with 9 bases remaining between them. Written as DNA, the CDR3 is TGTGCCAGCAGCCTTGCCCTCCATACGCAGTATTTT. It encodes CASSLALHTQYF.

This rearrangement joins TRBV20-1 to TRBJ2-7; the D gene is possibly TRBD2 (6 bases). With 8 bases removed from V and 2 bases from J, the gap between germline ends came to 10 bases. This CDR3 has 11 residues. Germline lookup yields CDR1 DFQATT and CDR2 SNEGSKA (reference sequence). The CDR3 sequence: CSTGVAYEQYF. CDR3 coding DNA: TGCAGTACGGGAGTGGCCTACGAGCAGTACTTC.

V usage is TRBV6-6 and J usage is TRBJ2-1, with D unclear. The CDR3 runs 17 residues. V was shortened by 0 bases and J by 0 bases, with 12 bases between the two germline ends. CDR1 and CDR2 from the germline V gene are MNHNY and SVGAGI (reference sequence). CDR3 DNA sequence: TGTGCCAGCAGTTACTCGAGGCTCAAGAGCTCCTACAATGAGCAGTTCTTC. Protein product: CASSYSRLKSSYNEQFF.

The chain couples TRBV28 to TRBJ2-5; D might be TRBD2 (6 bases). The V and J ends lost 3 bases and 13 bases respectively, with 21 bases between them. There are 14 residues in the CDR3. Germline CDR1 MDHEN, CDR2 SYDVKM. CDR3 sequence: CASSFRSGVLIGYF. CDR3 in DNA: TGTGCCAGCAGTTTCCGGTCGGGAGTTTTGATAGGGTACTTC.

The V call is TRBV29-1, the J call TRBJ2-1; 9 nucleotides agree with TRBD2. The V segment lost 4 bases and the J segment 0 bases; nucleotides outside the gene matches: 4. Germline CDR1 reads SQVTM; CDR2 reads ANQGSEA. The CDR3 is made up of 15 amino acids. For the CDR3, the DNA is TGCAGCGTTGGGAGTAGCGGGAGCTCCTACAATGAGCAGTTCTTC. Its protein product is CSVGSSGSSYNEQFF.

This rearrangement joins TRBV7-2 to TRBJ1-1; TRBD1 is a possible D gene (5 bases). The CDR3 loop spans 13 amino acids. Germline loops: CDR1 SGHTA, CDR2 FQGNSA. The V gene lost 4 bases and the J gene lost 5 bases, with 11 bases spanning the gap. The CDR3 nucleotides read TGTGCCAGCAGCTACATGGGGGGTACTGAAGCTTTCTTT. Residues: CASSYMGGTEAFF.

The chain has TRBV20-1 and TRBJ2-1; 7 bases agree with TRBD2. This CDR3 has 12 amino acids. J was trimmed by 6 bases and V by 6 bases; bases with no gene match: 5. The germline V gene has CDR1 DFQATT and CDR2 SNEGSKA (reference sequence). CDR3 sequence: CSAQGLVNEQFF. In DNA form, the CDR3 reads TGCAGTGCCCAAGGACTAGTCAATGAGCAGTTCTTC.